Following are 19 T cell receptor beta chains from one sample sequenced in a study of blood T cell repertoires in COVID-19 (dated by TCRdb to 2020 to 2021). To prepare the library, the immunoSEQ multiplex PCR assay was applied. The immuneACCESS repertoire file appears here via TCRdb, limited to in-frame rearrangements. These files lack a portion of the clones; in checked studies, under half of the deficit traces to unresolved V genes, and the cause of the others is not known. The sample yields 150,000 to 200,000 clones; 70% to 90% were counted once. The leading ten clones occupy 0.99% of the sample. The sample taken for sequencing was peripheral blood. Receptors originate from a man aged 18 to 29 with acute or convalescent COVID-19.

The CDR3 DNA reads as TGTGCCAGCAGCTTAACCGGGGGGATGACAGATACGCAGTATTTT. Its translation is CASSLTGGMTDTQYF. This rearrangement joins TRBV7-2 to TRBJ2-3; 7 bases map to TRBD2. CDR3 size: 15 residues. Unmatched junction bases numbered 5, after V lost 2 bases and J lost 3 bases. The germline V gene has CDR1 SGHTA and CDR2 FQGNSA.

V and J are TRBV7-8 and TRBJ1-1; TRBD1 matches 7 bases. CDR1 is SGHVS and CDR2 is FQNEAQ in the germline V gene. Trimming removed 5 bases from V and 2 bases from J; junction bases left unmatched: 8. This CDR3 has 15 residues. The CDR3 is CASSPGQLYNTEAFF. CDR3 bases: TGTGCCAGCAGCCCGGGACAGTTGTATAACACTGAAGCTTTCTTT.

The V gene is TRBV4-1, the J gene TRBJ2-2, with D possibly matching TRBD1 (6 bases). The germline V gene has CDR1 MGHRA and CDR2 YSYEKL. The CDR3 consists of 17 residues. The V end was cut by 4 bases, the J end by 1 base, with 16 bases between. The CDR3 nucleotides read TGCGCCAGCAGCCGGAGGTTGACAGGTCAGAACACCGGGGAGCTGTTTTTT. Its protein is CASSRRLTGQNTGELFF.

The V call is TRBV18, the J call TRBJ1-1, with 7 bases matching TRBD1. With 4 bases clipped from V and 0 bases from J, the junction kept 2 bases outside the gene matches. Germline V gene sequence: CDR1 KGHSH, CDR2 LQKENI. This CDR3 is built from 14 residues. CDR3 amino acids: CASSQTGMNTEAFF. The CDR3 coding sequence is TGTGCCAGCTCACAGACAGGGATGAACACTGAAGCTTTCTTT.

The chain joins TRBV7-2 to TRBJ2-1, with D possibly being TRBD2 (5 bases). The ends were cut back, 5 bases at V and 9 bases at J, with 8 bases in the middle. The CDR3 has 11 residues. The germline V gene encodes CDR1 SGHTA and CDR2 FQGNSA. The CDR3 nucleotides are TGTGCCAGCAGCCGGACTCTTGAGCAGTTCTTC. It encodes CASSRTLEQFF.

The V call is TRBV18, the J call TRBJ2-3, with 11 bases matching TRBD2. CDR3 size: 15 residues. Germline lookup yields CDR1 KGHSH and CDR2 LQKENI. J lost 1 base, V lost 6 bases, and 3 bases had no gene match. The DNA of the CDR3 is TGTGCCAGCTCTTTGACTAGCGGGGGCACAGATACGCAGTATTTT. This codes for CASSLTSGGTDTQYF. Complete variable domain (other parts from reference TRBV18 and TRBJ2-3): NAGVMQNPRHLVRRRGQEARLRCSPMKGHSHVYWYRQLPEEGLKFMVYLQKENIIDESGMPKERFSAEFPKEGPSILRIQQVVRGDSAAYFCASSLTSGGTDTQYFGPGTRLTVL.

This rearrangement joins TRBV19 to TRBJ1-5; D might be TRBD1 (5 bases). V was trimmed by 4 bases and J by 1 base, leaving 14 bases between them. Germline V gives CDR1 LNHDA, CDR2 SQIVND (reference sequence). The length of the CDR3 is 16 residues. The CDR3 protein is CASSTKLQGSNQPQHF. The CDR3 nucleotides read TGTGCCAGTAGTACCAAACTTCAGGGCAGCAATCAGCCCCAGCATTTT.

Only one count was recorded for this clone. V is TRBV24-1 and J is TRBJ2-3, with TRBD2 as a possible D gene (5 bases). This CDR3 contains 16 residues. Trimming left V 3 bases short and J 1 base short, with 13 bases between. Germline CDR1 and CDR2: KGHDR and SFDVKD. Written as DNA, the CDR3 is TGTGCCACCAGTGATCCTTCTGCTAGCCGCACAGATACGCAGTATTTT. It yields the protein CATSDPSASRTDTQYF.

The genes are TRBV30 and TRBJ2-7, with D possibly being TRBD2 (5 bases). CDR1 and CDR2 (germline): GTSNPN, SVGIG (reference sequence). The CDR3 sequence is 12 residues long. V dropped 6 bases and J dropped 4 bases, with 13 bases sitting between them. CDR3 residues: CACRTGIYEQYF. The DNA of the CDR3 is TGTGCCTGCCGGACTGGTATATACGAGCAGTACTTC.

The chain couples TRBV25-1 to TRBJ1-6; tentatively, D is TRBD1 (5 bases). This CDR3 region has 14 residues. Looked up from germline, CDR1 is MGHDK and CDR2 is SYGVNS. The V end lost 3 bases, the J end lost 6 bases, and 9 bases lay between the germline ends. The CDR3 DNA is TGTGCCAGCAGTGACCGGGGGTTTAATTCACCCCTCCACTTT. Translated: CASSDRGFNSPLHF.

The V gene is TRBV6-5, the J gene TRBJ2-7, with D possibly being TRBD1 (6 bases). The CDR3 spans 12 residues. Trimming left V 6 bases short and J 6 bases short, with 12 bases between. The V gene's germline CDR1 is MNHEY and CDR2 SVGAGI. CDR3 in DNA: TGTGCCAGCAGAGGACAGTTCTCCGAGCAGTACGTC. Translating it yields CASRGQFSEQYV.

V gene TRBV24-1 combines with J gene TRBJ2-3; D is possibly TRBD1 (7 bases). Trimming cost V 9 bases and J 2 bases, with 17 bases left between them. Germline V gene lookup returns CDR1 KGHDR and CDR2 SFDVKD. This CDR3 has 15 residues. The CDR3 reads CATGGTAPNTDTQYF. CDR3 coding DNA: TGTGCCACCGGGGGGACAGCTCCAAACACAGATACGCAGTATTTT.

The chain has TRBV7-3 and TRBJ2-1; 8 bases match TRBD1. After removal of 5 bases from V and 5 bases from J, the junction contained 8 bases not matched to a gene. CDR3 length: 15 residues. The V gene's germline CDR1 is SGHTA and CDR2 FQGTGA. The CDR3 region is CASSARTGINNEQFF. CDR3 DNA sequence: TGTGCCAGCAGCGCCAGGACAGGGATAAACAATGAGCAGTTCTTC.

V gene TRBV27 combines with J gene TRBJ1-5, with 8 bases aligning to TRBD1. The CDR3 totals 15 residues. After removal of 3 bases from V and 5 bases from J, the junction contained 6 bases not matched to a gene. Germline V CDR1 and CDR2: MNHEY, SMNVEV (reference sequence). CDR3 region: CASSFSGQGYQPQHF. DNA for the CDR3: TGTGCCAGCAGTTTCTCCGGACAGGGATATCAGCCCCAGCATTTT.

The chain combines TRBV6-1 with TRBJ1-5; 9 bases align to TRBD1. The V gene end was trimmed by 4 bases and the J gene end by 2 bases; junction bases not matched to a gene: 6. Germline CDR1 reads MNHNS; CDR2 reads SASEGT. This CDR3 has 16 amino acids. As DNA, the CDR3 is TGTGCCAGCAGTGTCCGGGACAGGGCTGGCAATCAGCCCCAGCATTTT. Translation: CASSVRDRAGNQPQHF.

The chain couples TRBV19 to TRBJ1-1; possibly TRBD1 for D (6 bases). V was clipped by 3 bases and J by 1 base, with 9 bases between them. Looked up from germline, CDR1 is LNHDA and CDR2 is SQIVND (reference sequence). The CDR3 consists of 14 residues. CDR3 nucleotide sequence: TGTGCCAGTAGTATTACAGGGACGAACACTGAAGCTTTCTTT. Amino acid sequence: CASSITGTNTEAFF. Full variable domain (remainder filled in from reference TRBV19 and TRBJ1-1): DGGITQSPKYLFRKEGQNVTLSCEQNLNHDAMYWYRQDPGQGLRLIYYSQIVNDFQKGDIAEGYSVSREKKESFPLTVTSAQKNPTAFYLCASSITGTNTEAFFGQGTRLTVV.

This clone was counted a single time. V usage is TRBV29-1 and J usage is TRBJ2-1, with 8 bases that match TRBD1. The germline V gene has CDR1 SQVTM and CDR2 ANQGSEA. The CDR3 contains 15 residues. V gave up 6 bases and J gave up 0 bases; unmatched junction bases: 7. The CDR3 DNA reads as TGCAGCGTCGAGACAGGGGCGAGCTCCTACAATGAGCAGTTCTTC. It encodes CSVETGASSYNEQFF.

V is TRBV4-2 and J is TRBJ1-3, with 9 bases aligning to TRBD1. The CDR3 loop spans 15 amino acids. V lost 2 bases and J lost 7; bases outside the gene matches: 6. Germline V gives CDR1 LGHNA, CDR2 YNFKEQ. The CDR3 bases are TGTGCCAGCAGCCAAAGACAGGGGGTTTTCAACACCATATATTTT. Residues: CASSQRQGVFNTIYF.

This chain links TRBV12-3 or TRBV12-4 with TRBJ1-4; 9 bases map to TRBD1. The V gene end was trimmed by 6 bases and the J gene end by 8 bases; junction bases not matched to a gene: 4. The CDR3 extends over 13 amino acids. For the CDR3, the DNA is TGTGCCAGCAGCCAGGGACAGGGCGAAAAACTGTTTTTT. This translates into CASSQGQGEKLFF.